This record concerns one T cell receptor beta chain sequence. Its antigen is not known. These data originate in a study of cytomegalovirus exposure and HLA in healthy donors. Study-wide context: Earlier, 95 million to 130 million unique TCR beta sequences were recovered from around 190 million T cells by an analysis.

General study findings and limits: Donors were assumed by presence/absence analyses to have roughly uniform sequencing depth. The study flagged about 150 TCR beta chains as cytomegalovirus-associated.

This CDR3 has 16 amino acids. Healthy bone marrow donors made up the cohort. Primers for the PCR totalled 60 Vbeta and 13 Jbeta. Assay: immunoSEQ multiplex PCR; the TCRdb copy retains only in-frame clones and omits some. The sample gives some 190,000 clones, roughly a tenth of which show up once; roughly 1.3% is in the top ten. This chain links TRBV12-2 with TRBJ2-7; the table's D gene call, TRBD2, was not cross checked with the DNA. TRBV12-2 is termed a pseudogene. The sample comprised PBMCs. The clonotype originates from a woman in her 30s in good health and CMV-seropositive. The CDR3 loop reads CASPLQAGSIPYEQYF. CDR3 in DNA: TGTGCAAGCCCGCTGCAGGCCGGGAGTATCCCCTACGAGCAGTACTTC.